The 24 T cell receptor beta chains below come from one sample, sequenced in a study of blood T cell repertoires in COVID-19 (TCRdb year 2020). Libraries were prepared through the immunoSEQ multiplex PCR assay. This is the immuneACCESS table as TCRdb keeps it, with only in-frame sequences that have V and J called. A part of the clones is gone; compared with another copy, unresolved V genes explain less than half, and the rest is unexplained. This sample has tens of thousands of clones in its table, and roughly 84% of those were observed once. Around 27% of the sample is in the top ten clones. Sequencing was performed on peripheral blood. Source of these receptors: a human donor in a cohort sampled during active COVID-19.

This clone was detected a few times. The V gene is TRBV5-8, the J gene TRBJ1-1; the D is unclear. Trimming took off 4 bases at V and 5 bases at J, with 27 bases between the two ends. The CDR3 length is 18 residues. Germline CDR1 and CDR2: SGHTS and YDEGEE. The CDR3 bases are TGTGCCAGCAGCCTTCTCAGGTACGCGGACGTTCCGGGGACTGAAGCTTTCTTT. It translates to CASSLLRYADVPGTEAFF.

The CDR3 DNA follows: TGTGCCAGCAGCGTAGCTGGCGGGGGGGCTTTTGATACGCAGTATTTT. The encoded protein is CASSVAGGGAFDTQYF. The rearrangement joins TRBV9 to TRBJ2-3; 9 positions agree with TRBD2. Germline values: CDR1 SGDLS, CDR2 YYNGEE. This CDR3 region has 16 residues. J gave up 6 bases and V 0 bases, and 8 bases lay outside the gene matches.

The J gene is TRBJ1-2, the V gene TRBV5-1; D is ambiguous. Germline V lookup: CDR1 SGHRS, CDR2 YFSETQ. There are 15 residues in the CDR3. The V and J ends lost 4 bases and 2 bases respectively, with 15 bases between them. Here the CDR3 reads CASSPHAGLNYGYTF. The CDR3 region has the DNA TGCGCCAGCAGCCCCCACGCAGGCTTGAACTATGGCTACACCTTC.

The chain combines TRBV20-1 with TRBJ2-5; D possibly corresponds to TRBD2 (6 bases). CDR1 and CDR2 from the germline V gene are DFQATT and SNEGSKA (reference sequence). The CDR3 spans 11 residues. V gave up 6 bases and J gave up 3 bases, with 8 bases separating them. The CDR3 region is CSAGLKETQYF. CDR3 bases: TGCAGTGCGGGACTTAAAGAGACCCAGTACTTC.

This CDR3 reads CASSFGQGHNEQFF. The CDR3 coding sequence is TGTGCCAGCAGCTTCGGACAGGGCCACAATGAGCAGTTCTTC. The chain uses TRBV11-2 and TRBJ2-1; 8 nucleotides match TRBD1. The CDR3 extends over 14 amino acids. Per the germline V gene, CDR1 is SGHAT and CDR2 is FQNNGV. V lost 3 bases to trimming and J lost 5 bases; unmatched junction nucleotides: 3.

The V call is TRBV6-5, the J call TRBJ1-1; D may be TRBD1 (6 bases). The CDR3 has 14 amino acids. Germline values: CDR1 MNHEY, CDR2 SVGAGI. V shed 5 bases and J shed 4 bases, with 14 bases lying between them. The CDR3 DNA reads TGTGCCAGCAGTCGAGGGGGGGGCGGCACTGAAGCTTTCTTT. Protein: CASSRGGGGTEAFF.

This sequence joins TRBV7-9 and TRBJ2-2, with 7 bases fitting TRBD2. Trimming removed 0 bases from V and 1 base from J; junction bases left unmatched: 2. CDR3 length equals 16 residues. Per germline, CDR1 SEHNR and CDR2 FQNEAQ (reference sequence). In DNA form, the CDR3 reads TGTGCCAGCAGCTTAGCCGGGACTAAGAACACCGGGGAGCTGTTTTTT. Translation: CASSLAGTKNTGELFF.

The chain combines TRBV6-2 or TRBV6-3 with TRBJ2-1, with 9 bases fitting TRBD1. V dropped 4 bases and J dropped 5; count of bases not matched to a gene: 6. Germline assignment: CDR1 MNHEY and CDR2 SVGEGT. The CDR3 length is 15 residues. CDR3 bases: TGTGCCAGCAGTTCCGGGACAGGGATGGACAATGAGCAGTTCTTC. Translating gives CASSSGTGMDNEQFF.

The rearrangement uses TRBV6-5 and TRBJ1-6; D perhaps matches TRBD1 (5 bases). CDR3 length: 16 residues. V was clipped by 2 bases and J by 4 bases, with 12 bases between them. Germline V CDR1 and CDR2: MNHEY, SVGAGI. CDR3 sequence reads: CASSYQGLNYNSPLHF. CDR3 nucleotide sequence: TGTGCCAGCAGTTACCAGGGACTGAATTATAATTCACCCCTCCACTTT.

The genes are TRBV6-1 and TRBJ2-2; 8 nucleotides match TRBD2. The germline V gene has CDR1 MNHNS and CDR2 SASEGT. This CDR3 region has 15 residues. The V gene end was trimmed by 1 base and the J gene end by 9 bases; junction bases not matched to a gene: 7. Here the CDR3 reads CASSEDPGGWRELFF. The CDR3 bases are TGTGCCAGCAGTGAAGACCCGGGGGGGTGGCGGGAGCTGTTTTTT.

The V call is TRBV4-3, the J call TRBJ1-6, with D hard to call. The germline gives CDR1 LGHNA, CDR2 YSLEER. The V and J ends lost 0 bases and 7 bases respectively, with 16 bases between them. The CDR3 covers 17 residues. In DNA form, the CDR3 reads TGCGCCAGCAGCCAAGATGTAGGCTTGGGCCAGAATTCACCCCTCCACTTT. Amino acid sequence: CASSQDVGLGQNSPLHF.

V is TRBV27 and J is TRBJ1-6; D is possibly TRBD1 (5 bases). Germline CDR1 is MNHEY and CDR2 is SMNVEV (reference sequence). V was trimmed by 0 bases and J by 15 bases, leaving 12 bases between them. This CDR3 region has 13 residues. CDR3 sequence (DNA): TGTGCCAGCAGTTTATCAGGGGTGGGCAGCCTCCACTTT. This codes for CASSLSGVGSLHF.

The chain recombines TRBV10-3 with TRBJ1-1; D remains unclear. Germline V gene data show CDR1 as ENHRY and CDR2 as SYGVKD. This CDR3 has 15 residues. Trimming pared 3 bases from V and 1 base from J, leaving 12 bases between. The CDR3 nucleotides are TGTGCCATCAGTGACTACGGCCGGGGGAACACTGAAGCTTTCTTT. Its protein product is CAISDYGRGNTEAFF.

This chain joins TRBV10-2 and TRBJ1-5, with unresolved D. The CDR3 is made up of 13 amino acids. Trimming took off 2 bases at V and 6 bases at J, with 8 bases between the two ends. Germline CDR1 is WSHSY and CDR2 is SAAADI. The CDR3 sequence: CASSERSSQPQHF. The CDR3 coding sequence is TGCGCCAGCAGTGAGCGGTCATCTCAGCCCCAGCATTTT.

The rearrangement uses TRBV5-6 and TRBJ2-5; the D gene is possibly TRBD1 (5 bases). This CDR3 comprises 15 residues. The germline V and J ends were trimmed by 3 bases and 2 bases, with 14 bases remaining between them. Germline lookup yields CDR1 SGHDT and CDR2 YYEEEE. This chain's CDR3 is CASSSRSGIQETQYF. Written as DNA, the CDR3 is TGTGCCAGCAGCTCCCGGTCAGGGATACAAGAGACCCAGTACTTC.

This clone appeared once. This sequence joins TRBV19 and TRBJ2-3; TRBD2 matches 8 bases. The CDR3 runs 17 residues. V dropped 1 base and J dropped 2; count of bases not matched to a gene: 8. Germline assignment: CDR1 LNHDA and CDR2 SQIVND (reference sequence). CDR3 DNA: TGTGCCAGTAGTATAGGGGGGATAGCGGGGTCCACAGATACGCAGTATTTT. The encoded protein is CASSIGGIAGSTDTQYF.

This chain links TRBV7-2 with TRBJ2-5; 7 bases line up with TRBD2. Unmatched junction bases numbered 20, after V lost 4 bases and J lost 9 bases. Germline V gene lookup returns CDR1 SGHTA and CDR2 FQGNSA. The CDR3 is 17 residues long. DNA for the CDR3: TGTGCCAGCAGCTCCTTAAAGGACTTCTCGTTTGGGGGGGCCCAGTACTTC. Encoded protein: CASSSLKDFSFGGAQYF.

The chain uses TRBV2 and TRBJ2-2; 9 positions agree with TRBD2. The length of the CDR3 is 14 residues. V shed 6 bases and J 5 bases; nucleotides not matched to a gene: 4. Germline V gives CDR1 SNHLY, CDR2 FYNNEI. In DNA form, the CDR3 reads TGTGCCAGCAGGGGACTAGCAGATACCGGGGAGCTGTTTTTT. This sequence encodes CASRGLADTGELFF.

Only one count was recorded for this clone. The chain carries TRBV7-2 and TRBJ2-7, with unresolved D. CDR1 and CDR2 from the germline V gene are SGHTA and FQGNSA. V gave up 5 bases and J gave up 2 bases, with 10 bases separating them. The CDR3 runs 13 residues. The CDR3 loop reads CASSPESTYEQYF. The CDR3 DNA sequence: TGTGCCAGCAGCCCCGAGTCGACCTACGAGCAGTACTTC.

The J gene is TRBJ2-5, the V gene TRBV7-9; D possibly corresponds to TRBD2 (5 bases). Germline values: CDR1 SEHNR, CDR2 FQNEAQ (reference sequence). V lost 4 bases, J lost 3 bases, and 18 bases lay in between. This CDR3 comprises 16 residues. The CDR3 coding sequence is TGTGCCAGCAGCTCCCCCGGTTTGCCGGGGAAAGAGACCCAGTACTTC. This gives the protein CASSSPGLPGKETQYF.

The J gene is TRBJ1-5, the V gene TRBV29-1; tentative D call: TRBD1 (5 bases). The CDR3 is 12 amino acids. Germline CDR1 reads SQVTM; CDR2 reads ANQGSEA. V was trimmed by 5 bases and J by 2 bases, leaving 7 bases between them. For the CDR3, the DNA is TGCAGCGTTAAACAGGGCAATCAGCCCCAGCATTTT. This translates into CSVKQGNQPQHF.

This chain connects TRBV2 to TRBJ2-1; D is perhaps TRBD1 (5 bases). This CDR3 contains 13 residues. Trimming took 8 bases from V and 7 from J, leaving 15 bases between them. Germline V CDR1 and CDR2: SNHLY, FYNNEI. The CDR3 DNA is TGTGCCAGCCAGGGTACATCCCGGAATGAGCAGTTCTTC. It yields the protein CASQGTSRNEQFF.

V is TRBV6-5 and J is TRBJ2-2, with no clear D. The CDR3 is 14 residues long. V lost 0 bases and J 5 bases, leaving 7 bases between the germline ends. CDR1 MNHEY and CDR2 SVGAGI come from the germline V gene. The CDR3 is CASSYSSGTGELFF. Written as DNA, the CDR3 is TGTGCCAGCAGTTACTCGTCGGGTACCGGGGAGCTGTTTTTT.

This sequence joins TRBV6-5 and TRBJ2-7; the match to TRBD2 covers 8 bases. The CDR3 length is 14 residues. Germline lookup yields CDR1 MNHEY and CDR2 SVGAGI. V shed 4 bases, J shed 2 bases, and the junction held 4 bases outside the gene matches. The CDR3 spells CASSLRGAPYEQYF. CDR3 coding DNA: TGTGCCAGCAGTTTGCGGGGGGCCCCCTACGAGCAGTACTTC.